This T cell receptor beta chain was recovered during a study of blood T cell repertoires in COVID-19. Across the whole study: Sources were T cells, B-cell-depleted T cells, or PBMCs; the material itself was cDNA or gDNA.

TCRdb's table, derived via immunoSEQ multiplex PCR, lists solely in-frame clones and lacks some. The table shows about 150,000 clones, with 88% occurring only once. Sequencing input: peripheral blood. The clonotype originates from a man aged 60 to 69 with active or convalescent COVID-19.

CDR3 sequence (DNA): TGTGCCAGTAGGACTAGCGGGGGGTGGTATCAGCCCCAGCATTTT. This gives the protein CASRTSGGWYQPQHF. The genes are TRBV19 and TRBJ1-5, with D possibly being TRBD1 (5 bases). Germline-derived CDR1 and CDR2 are LNHDA and SQIVND (reference sequence). There are 15 residues in the CDR3. V lost 6 bases to trimming and J lost 5 bases, with 17 bases between them.